This T cell receptor (beta chain) was identified during a study of blood T cell repertoires in COVID-19 (dated by TCRdb to 2020 to 2021). Context from the whole study: The collaborator samples originated in the United States, Italy and Spain and spanned the acute and convalescent phases of COVID-19. The prospective study material was composed of cDNA or gDNA derived from T cells, B-cell-depleted T cells, or PBMCs. Subjects who had been exposed to COVID-19, were actively infected with it, or had recovered from it provided the deeply sampled blood TCRbeta repertoires that made up the dataset. The repertoires were released in a freely available public database intended as a resource for research on the immune response to SARS-CoV-2. The samples were drawn from two sources: the first 160 participants of the ongoing ImmuneRACE study, and about 1,300 subjects contributed by 6 global collaborators. Sample metadata almost always included a de-identified subject ID, COVID-19 status, age in years and sex. Where HLA class I and class II types were available, the types were taken from metadata supplied by the sample provider, not from assay-based typing.

This clone was found once. Its antigen remains unidentified. No base-level quality is on record; no much larger clone is a single base apart. TCRbeta CDR3 regions were amplified from genomic DNA by means of the immunoSEQ Assay, a bias-controlled multiplex PCR. As for the original processing: The number of nucleated cells in each sample was estimated by amplification of reference gene primers within the assay. To quantify the absolute abundance of each unique TCRbeta CDR3 rearrangement, sequence reads were collapsed and filtered. For each sample, productive Simpson clonality was calculated by taking the square root of Simpson's diversity index across productive rearrangements. Entries here come from immuneACCESS through TCRdb and include only in-frame sequences with V and J called. Some clones fail to appear in such tables; in the studies checked, an unresolved V gene covers under half of the shortfall, and the cause of the remainder is unknown. The V and J calls and the clone size are those of that table, but D and trimming were determined from the DNA. Counted in this sample were about 190,000 clones; around four fifths of them appeared once. The top ten hold approximately 14% of the sample.

The investigation overall reported the following: The amount of clinical and demographic metadata varied by source and participant and was provided uncurated.

The CDR3 spans 14 residues, from the cysteine through the phenylalanine. Just the 42-base CDR3 DNA is kept, in frame starting at base 1. V ends up 3 bases short and J 2 bases short, with an unmatched junction base count of 2. The germline V gene (reference sequence) yields LNHDA for CDR1 and SQIVND for CDR2. Whole blood was collected in K2EDTA tubes by collaborating institutions according to the institutions' own protocols. Collaborator samples were shipped for TCRbeta analysis as frozen whole blood, isolated PBMCs, or DNA extracted from either sample type. The chain is encoded by TRBV19 joined to TRBJ2-5, and 8 junctional nucleotides match TRBD1. This sequence was found in a man in his thirties or forties with active or convalescent COVID-19. The sequencing input was peripheral blood. The nucleotide sequence is TGTGCCAGTAGTATGCACAGGGGGCAAGAGACCCAGTACTTC. The encoded protein is CASSMHRGQETQYF.